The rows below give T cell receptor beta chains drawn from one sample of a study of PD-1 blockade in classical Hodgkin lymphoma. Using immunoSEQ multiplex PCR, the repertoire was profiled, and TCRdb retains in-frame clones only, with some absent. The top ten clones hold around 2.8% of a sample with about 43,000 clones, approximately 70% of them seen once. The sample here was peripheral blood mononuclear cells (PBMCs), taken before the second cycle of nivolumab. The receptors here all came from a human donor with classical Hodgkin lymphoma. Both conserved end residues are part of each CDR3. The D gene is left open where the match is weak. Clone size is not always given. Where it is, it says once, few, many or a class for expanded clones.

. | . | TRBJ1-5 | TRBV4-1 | CASSQELGRRNQPQHF | TGCGCCAGCAGCCAAGAATTAGGCAGGCGGAATCAGCCCCAGCATTTT
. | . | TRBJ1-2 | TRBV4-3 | CASSQDQGMTYGYTF | TGCGCCAGCAGCCAAGATCAGGGAATGACCTATGGCTACACCTTC
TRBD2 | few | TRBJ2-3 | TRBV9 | CASSGGAGVADTQYF | TGTGCCAGCAGCGGCGGAGCGGGGGTGGCAGATACGCAGTATTTT
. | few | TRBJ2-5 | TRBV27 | CASSSLGEETQYF | TGTGCCAGCAGTTCCCTCGGGGAAGAGACCCAGTACTTC
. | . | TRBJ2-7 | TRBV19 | CASRKYGQGGEQYF | TGTGCCAGTAGAAAGTACGGACAGGGAGGGGAGCAGTACTTC
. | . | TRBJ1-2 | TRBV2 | CASRLGGNRSYGYTF | TGTGCCAGCAGGCTCGGGGGGAATCGCTCCTATGGCTACACCTTC
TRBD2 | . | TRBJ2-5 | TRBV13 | CASSSPTFSGSTGGETQYF | TGTGCCAGCAGCTCCCCCACCTTTAGCGGGAGCACGGGAGGGGAGACCCAGTACTTC
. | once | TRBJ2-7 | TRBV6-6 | CASSYLDGPYEQYF | TGTGCCAGCAGTTACTTGGACGGGCCCTACGAGCAGTACTTC
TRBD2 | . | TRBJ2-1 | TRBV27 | CASTSGRTWFF | TGTGCCAGCACGAGCGGGAGGACCTGGTTCTTC
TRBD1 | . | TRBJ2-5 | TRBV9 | CASSPQQGAETQYF | TGTGCCAGCAGCCCTCAACAGGGGGCAGAGACCCAGTACTTC
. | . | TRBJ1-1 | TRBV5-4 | CASREEGEAFF | TGTGCCAGCCGAGAGGAGGGTGAAGCTTTCTTT
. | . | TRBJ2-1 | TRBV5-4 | CASSLGSREQFF | TGTGCCAGCAGCTTAGGGTCGAGGGAGCAGTTCTTC
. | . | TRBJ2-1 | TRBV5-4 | CASSLGWGGGSSYNEQFF | TGTGCCAGCAGCTTGGGGTGGGGGGGCGGAAGCTCCTACAATGAGCAGTTCTTC
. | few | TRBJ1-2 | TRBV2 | CASRVSATGALYGYTF | TGTGCCAGCAGAGTCTCGGCGACAGGAGCACTCTATGGCTACACCTTC
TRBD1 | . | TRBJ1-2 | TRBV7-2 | CASSPLDRVGSYGYTF | TGTGCCAGCAGCCCTCTGGACAGGGTAGGATCTTATGGCTACACCTTC
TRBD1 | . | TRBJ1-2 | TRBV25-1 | CASSVRTGPNYGYTF | TGTGCCAGCAGTGTTCGGACAGGTCCTAACTATGGCTACACCTTC
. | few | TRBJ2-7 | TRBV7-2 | CASSFGQTAYEQYF | TGTGCCAGCAGCTTCGGACAGACCGCCTACGAGCAGTACTTC
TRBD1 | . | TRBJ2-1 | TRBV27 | CASTQTGAWDEQFF | TGTGCCAGCACCCAGACAGGGGCCTGGGATGAGCAGTTCTTC
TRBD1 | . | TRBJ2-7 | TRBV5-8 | CASSLVDRGDYEQYF | TGTGCCAGCAGCTTGGTGGACAGGGGGGACTACGAGCAGTACTTC
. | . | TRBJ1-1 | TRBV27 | CASSFGAGAEAFF | TGTGCCAGCAGTTTTGGGGCAGGGGCTGAAGCTTTCTTT
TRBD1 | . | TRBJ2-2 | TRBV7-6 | CASSLDRGTGELFF | TGTGCCAGCAGCTTGGACAGGGGAACCGGGGAGCTGTTTTTT
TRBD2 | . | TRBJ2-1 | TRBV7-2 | CASSLGGAGGAYNEQFF | TGTGCCAGCAGCTTAGGAGGAGCGGGAGGAGCCTACAATGAGCAGTTCTTC
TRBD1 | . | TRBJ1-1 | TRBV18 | CASSVLGQGTNTEAFF | TGTGCCAGCTCGGTTTTGGGACAGGGAACGAACACTGAAGCTTTCTTT
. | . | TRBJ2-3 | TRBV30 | CAWSGDTQYF | TGTGCCTGGAGTGGTGATACGCAGTATTTT
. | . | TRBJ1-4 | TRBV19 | CASRRTAATNEKLFF | TGTGCCAGTAGGCGCACGGCGGCAACTAATGAAAAACTGTTTTTT
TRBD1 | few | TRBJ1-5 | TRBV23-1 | CASSLRRTGWCNQPQHF | TGCGCCAGCAGTTTACGCAGGACAGGGTGGTGCAATCAGCCCCAGCATTTT
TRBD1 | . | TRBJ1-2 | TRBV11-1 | CASSLNRGLGYGYTF | TGTGCCAGCAGCTTAAATAGGGGGCTCGGCTATGGCTACACCTTC
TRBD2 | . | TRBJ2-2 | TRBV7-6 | CASTLRGLAGGGNTGELFF | TGTGCCAGCACCCTCCGGGGACTAGCGGGAGGGGGGAACACCGGGGAGCTGTTTTTT
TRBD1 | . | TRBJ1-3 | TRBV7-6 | CASSLGEVRGHGGNTIYF | TGTGCCAGCAGCTTAGGAGAAGTCAGGGGGCATGGTGGAAACACCATATATTTT
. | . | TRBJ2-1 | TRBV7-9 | CASSSTSLVYNEQFF | TGTGCCAGCAGCTCCACTAGTTTAGTCTACAATGAGCAGTTCTTC
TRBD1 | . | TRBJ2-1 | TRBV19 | CASSRTGVTYNEQFF | TGTGCCAGTTCCCGGACAGGGGTCACCTACAATGAGCAGTTCTTC
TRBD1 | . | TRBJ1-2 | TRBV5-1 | CASSLDTGGNYGYTF | TGCGCCAGCAGCTTGGATACAGGGGGTAACTATGGCTACACCTTC
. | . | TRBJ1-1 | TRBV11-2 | CASSLVRNTEAFF | TGTGCCAGCAGCTTAGTCAGGAACACTGAAGCTTTCTTT
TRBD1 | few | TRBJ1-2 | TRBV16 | CASSQSGDRTTMSYTF | TGTGCCAGCAGCCAATCGGGGGACAGAACAACTATGAGCTACACCTTC
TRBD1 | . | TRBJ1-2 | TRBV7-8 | CASSLGQFSNGYTF | TGTGCCAGCAGCCTGGGACAGTTTAGTAACGGCTACACCTTC
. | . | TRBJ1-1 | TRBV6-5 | CASSYQGLNTEAFF | TGTGCCAGCAGTTACCAGGGGTTGAACACTGAAGCTTTCTTT
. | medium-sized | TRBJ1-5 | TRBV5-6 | CASSQVGNLPQHF | TGTGCCAGCAGTCAGGTGGGGAATCTGCCCCAGCATTTT
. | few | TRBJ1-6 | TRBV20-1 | CSARDFTLHF | TGCAGTGCTAGAGATTTCACCCTCCACTTT
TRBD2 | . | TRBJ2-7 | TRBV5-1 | CASSYLAGGNEQYF | TGCGCCAGCAGCTACCTAGCGGGGGGCAACGAGCAGTACTTC
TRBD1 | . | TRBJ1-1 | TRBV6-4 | CASSVGGPNTEAFF | TGTGCCAGCAGTGTAGGGGGCCCGAACACTGAAGCTTTCTTT
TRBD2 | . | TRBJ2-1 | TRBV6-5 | CASSPLATAYNEQFF | TGTGCCAGCAGCCCACTAGCGACCGCCTACAATGAGCAGTTCTTC
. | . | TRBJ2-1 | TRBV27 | CASRPDSYNEQFF | TGTGCCAGCAGACCAGACAGTTACAATGAGCAGTTCTTC
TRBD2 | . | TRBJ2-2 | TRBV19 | CASSIYKRGSGRASLTGELFF | TGTGCCAGTAGTATATATAAACGGGGAAGCGGGAGGGCCTCTTTAACCGGGGAGCTGTTTTTT
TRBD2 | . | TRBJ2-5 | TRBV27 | CASSSGLAGKETQYF | TGTGCCAGCAGTTCGGGACTAGCGGGAAAAGAGACCCAGTACTTC
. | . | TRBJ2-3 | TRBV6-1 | CASSDRARPDTQYF | TGTGCCAGCAGTGATAGGGCTAGACCAGATACGCAGTATTTT
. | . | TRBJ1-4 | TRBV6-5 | CATQGTATNEKLFF | TGTGCCACCCAGGGAACAGCAACTAATGAAAAACTGTTTTTT
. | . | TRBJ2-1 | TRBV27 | CASSPTIGDSYNEQFF | TGTGCCAGCAGTCCGACCATCGGGGACTCCTACAATGAGCAGTTCTTC
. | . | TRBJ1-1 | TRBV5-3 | CASSTRDTNTEAFF | TGTGCCAGCAGTACGCGCGACACGAACACTGAAGCTTTCTTT
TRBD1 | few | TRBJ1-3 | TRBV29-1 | CSVTQGVGNTIYF | TGCAGCGTGACACAGGGGGTCGGAAACACCATATATTTT
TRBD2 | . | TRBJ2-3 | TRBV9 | CASSPGGTDTQYF | TGTGCCAGCAGCCCGGGGGGGACAGATACGCAGTATTTT
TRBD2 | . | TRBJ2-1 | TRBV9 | CASSVVAASGRSSEQFF | TGTGCCAGCAGCGTAGTCGCTGCTAGCGGGAGAAGTAGTGAGCAGTTCTTC
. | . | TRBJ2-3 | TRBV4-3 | CASSQDGTSYTDTQYF | TGCGCCAGCAGCCAAGACGGGACATCCTACACAGATACGCAGTATTTT